This TCR beta chain was identified during a study of PD-1 blockade in classical Hodgkin lymphoma. Time point indicated: cycle 4 day 1 (C4D1), after around six weeks of nivolumab. There was relapse after autologous stem cell transplantation in every patient, and there was variation in brentuximab vedotin exposure. Trimming removed 6 bases from V and 5 bases from J; junction bases left unmatched: 0. Germline assignment: CDR1 LNHDA and CDR2 SQIVND (reference sequence). The CDR3 spans 12 residues. Some clones are missing from TCRdb's copy, which holds only in-frame ones; the method was immunoSEQ multiplex PCR. This table holds 64,000 or so clones, roughly 89% found once.

The sequences come from peripheral blood mononuclear cells (PBMCs), collected before the fourth cycle of nivolumab. This sequence was found in a human donor with classical Hodgkin lymphoma. The chain combines TRBV19 with TRBJ2-5; TRBD1 matches 10 bases. CDR3 in DNA: TGTGCCAGTAGGGACAGGGGGGAGACCCAGTACTTC. It codes for CASRDRGETQYF.